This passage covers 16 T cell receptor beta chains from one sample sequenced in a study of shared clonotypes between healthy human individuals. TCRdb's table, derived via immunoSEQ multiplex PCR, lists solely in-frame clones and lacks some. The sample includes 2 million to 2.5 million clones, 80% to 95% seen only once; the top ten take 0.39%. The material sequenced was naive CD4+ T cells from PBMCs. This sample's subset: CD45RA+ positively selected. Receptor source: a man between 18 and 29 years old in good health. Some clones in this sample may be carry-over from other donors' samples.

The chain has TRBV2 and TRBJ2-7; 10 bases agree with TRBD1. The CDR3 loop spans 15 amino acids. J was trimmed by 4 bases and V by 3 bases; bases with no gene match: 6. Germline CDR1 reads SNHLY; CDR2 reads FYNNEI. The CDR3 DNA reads TGTGCCAGCAGTGATACCGGGACAGGGGATTACGAGCAGTACTTC. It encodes CASSDTGTGDYEQYF.

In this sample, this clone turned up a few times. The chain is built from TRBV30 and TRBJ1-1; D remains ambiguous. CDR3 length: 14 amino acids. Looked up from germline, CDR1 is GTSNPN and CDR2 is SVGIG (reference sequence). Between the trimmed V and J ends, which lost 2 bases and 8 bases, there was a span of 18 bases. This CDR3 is CAWSPLGKFTEAFF. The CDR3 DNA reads TGTGCCTGGAGTCCACTGGGGAAGTTTACCGAAGCTTTCTTT.

CDR3 in amino acids: CASSLFAGGLGEAFF. The CDR3 DNA is TGCGCCAGCAGCTTGTTTGCCGGGGGGCTCGGTGAAGCTTTCTTT. This sequence joins TRBV5-1 and TRBJ1-1; D may be TRBD1 (6 bases). This CDR3 region has 15 residues. Germline V gives CDR1 SGHRS, CDR2 YFSETQ. The V and J ends lost 1 base and 7 bases respectively, with 17 bases between them.

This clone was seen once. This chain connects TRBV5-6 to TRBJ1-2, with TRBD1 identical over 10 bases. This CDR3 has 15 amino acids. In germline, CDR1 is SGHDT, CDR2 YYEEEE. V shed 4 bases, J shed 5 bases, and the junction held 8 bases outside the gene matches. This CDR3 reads CASSPAGTGDYGYTF. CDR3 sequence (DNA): TGTGCCAGCAGCCCCGCCGGGACAGGGGATTATGGCTACACCTTC.

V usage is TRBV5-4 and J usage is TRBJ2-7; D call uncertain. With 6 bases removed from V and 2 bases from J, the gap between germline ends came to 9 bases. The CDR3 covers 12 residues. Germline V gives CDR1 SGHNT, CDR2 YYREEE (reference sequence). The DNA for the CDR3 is TGTGCCAGCACCCGTTCAGCCTACGAGCAGTACTTC. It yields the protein CASTRSAYEQYF.

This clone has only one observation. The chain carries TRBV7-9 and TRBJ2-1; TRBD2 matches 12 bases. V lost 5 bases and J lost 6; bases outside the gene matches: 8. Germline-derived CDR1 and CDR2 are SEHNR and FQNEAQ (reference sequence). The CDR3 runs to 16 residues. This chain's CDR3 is CASSTPGTSGLNEQFF. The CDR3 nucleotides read TGTGCCAGCAGCACACCCGGGACTAGCGGGCTCAATGAGCAGTTCTTC.

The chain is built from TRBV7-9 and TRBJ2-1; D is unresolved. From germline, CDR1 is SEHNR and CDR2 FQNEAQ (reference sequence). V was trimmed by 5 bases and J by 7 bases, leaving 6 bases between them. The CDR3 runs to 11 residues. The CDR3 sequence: CASSPINEQFF. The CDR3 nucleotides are TGTGCCAGCAGCCCAATAAATGAGCAGTTCTTC.

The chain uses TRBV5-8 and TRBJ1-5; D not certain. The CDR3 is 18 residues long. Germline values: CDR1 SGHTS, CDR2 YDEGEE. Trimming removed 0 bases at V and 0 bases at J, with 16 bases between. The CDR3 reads CASSLVGISSRSNQPQHF. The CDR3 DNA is TGTGCCAGCAGCTTGGTGGGGATTAGCAGCCGTAGCAATCAGCCCCAGCATTTT.

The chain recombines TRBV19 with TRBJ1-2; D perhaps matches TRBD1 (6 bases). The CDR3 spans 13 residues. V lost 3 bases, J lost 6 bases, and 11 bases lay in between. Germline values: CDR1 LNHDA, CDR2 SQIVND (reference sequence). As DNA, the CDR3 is TGTGCCAGTAGTATTTGGGACACCCATGGCTACACCTTC. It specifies CASSIWDTHGYTF.

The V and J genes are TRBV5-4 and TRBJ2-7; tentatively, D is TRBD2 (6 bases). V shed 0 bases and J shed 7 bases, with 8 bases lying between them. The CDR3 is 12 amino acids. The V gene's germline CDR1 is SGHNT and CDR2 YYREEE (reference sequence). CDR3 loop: CASSLDGGEQYF. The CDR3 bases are TGTGCCAGCAGCTTGGACGGAGGGGAGCAGTACTTC.

This CDR3 reads CASSLLPGGDTQYF. Here the CDR3 DNA reads TGTGCCAGCAGCTTGTTGCCAGGGGGGGATACGCAGTATTTT. V and J are TRBV5-6 and TRBJ2-3; D is possibly TRBD1 (7 bases). This CDR3 contains 14 residues. Deletions cut 1 base from V and 6 bases from J, with 12 bases between. CDR1 is SGHDT and CDR2 is YYEEEE in the germline V gene.

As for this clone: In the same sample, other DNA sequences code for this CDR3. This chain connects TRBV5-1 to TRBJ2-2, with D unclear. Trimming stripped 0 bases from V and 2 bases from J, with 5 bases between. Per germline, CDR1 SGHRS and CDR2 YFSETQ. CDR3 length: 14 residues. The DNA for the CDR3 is TGCGCCAGCAGCTTGGAAGCTAACACCGGGGAGCTGTTTTTT. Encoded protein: CASSLEANTGELFF.

CDR3 in amino acids: CASSQDAYRGEKLFF. The CDR3 DNA sequence: TGCGCCAGCAGCCAAGATGCTTACAGGGGGGAAAAACTGTTTTTT. This sequence joins TRBV4-1 and TRBJ1-4; 8 bases map to TRBD1. CDR1 is MGHRA and CDR2 is YSYEKL in the germline V gene. The trim removed 0 bases at V and 8 bases at J, leaving 5 bases unmatched. The CDR3 runs to 15 residues.

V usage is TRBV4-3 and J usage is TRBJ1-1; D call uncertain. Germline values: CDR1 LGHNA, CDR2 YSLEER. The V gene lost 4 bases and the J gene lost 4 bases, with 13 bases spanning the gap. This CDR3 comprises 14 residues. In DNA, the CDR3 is TGCGCCAGCAGCCCCCGTGGGTCGGGCACTGAAGCTTTCTTT. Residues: CASSPRGSGTEAFF.

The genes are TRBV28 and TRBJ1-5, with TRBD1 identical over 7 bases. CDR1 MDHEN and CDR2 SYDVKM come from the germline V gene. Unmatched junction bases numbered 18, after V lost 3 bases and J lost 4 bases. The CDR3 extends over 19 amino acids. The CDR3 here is CASSLLGLRGLPPNQPQHF. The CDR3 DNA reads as TGTGCCAGCAGTTTGCTGGGGTTGAGGGGGCTCCCCCCAAATCAGCCCCAGCATTTT.

CDR3 sequence: CASSPGYTQETQYF. DNA for the CDR3: TGTGCCAGCTCACCGGGTTACACGCAAGAGACCCAGTACTTC. The gene calls are TRBV18 and TRBJ2-5; D unresolved. CDR1 and CDR2 (germline): KGHSH, LQKENI. CDR3 size: 14 residues. V was shortened by 3 bases and J by 2 bases, with 10 bases between the two germline ends.